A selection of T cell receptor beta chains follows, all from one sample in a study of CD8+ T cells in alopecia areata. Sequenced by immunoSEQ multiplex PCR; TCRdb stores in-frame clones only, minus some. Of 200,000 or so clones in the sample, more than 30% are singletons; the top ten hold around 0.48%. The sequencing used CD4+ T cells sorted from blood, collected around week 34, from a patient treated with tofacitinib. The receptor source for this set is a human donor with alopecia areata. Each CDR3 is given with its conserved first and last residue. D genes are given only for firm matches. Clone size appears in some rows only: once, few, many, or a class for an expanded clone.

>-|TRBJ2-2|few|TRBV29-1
TGCAGCGTTGCTCTACCAAACACCGGGGAGCTGTTTTTT
CSVALPNTGELFF
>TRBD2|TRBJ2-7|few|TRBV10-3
TGTGCCATCAGTGAGTCGGGACTACCCTACGAGCAGTACTTC
CAISESGLPYEQYF
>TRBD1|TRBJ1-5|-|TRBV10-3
TGTGCCATCAGTGAGCAGGGGGGTAATGGTCAGCCCCAGCATTTT
CAISEQGGNGQPQHF
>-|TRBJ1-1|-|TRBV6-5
TGTGCCAGCAGCGACGGCTGGAACACTGAAGCTTTCTTT
CASSDGWNTEAFF
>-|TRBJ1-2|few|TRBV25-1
TGTGCCAGCAGTGAACAGAGGTTGAGAAACTATGGCTACACCTTC
CASSEQRLRNYGYTF
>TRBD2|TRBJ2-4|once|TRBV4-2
TGTGCCAGCAGCCCGCCCACTAGCGGGGCGATCAAAAACATTCAGTACTTC
CASSPPTSGAIKNIQYF
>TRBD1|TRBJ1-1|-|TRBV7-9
TGTGCCAGCATTGAGGGGGCAGAGGGCACTGAAGCTTTCTTT
CASIEGAEGTEAFF
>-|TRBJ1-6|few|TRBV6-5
TGTGCCAGCAGTTGGGGGAAGGGCAATTCACCCCTCCACTTT
CASSWGKGNSPLHF
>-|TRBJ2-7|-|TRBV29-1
TGCAGCGTTCGACGGGGGTTCCTCTCCTACGAGCAGTACTTC
CSVRRGFLSYEQYF
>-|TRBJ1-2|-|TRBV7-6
TGTGCCAGCAGCAGCCACCTGGGAACCTATGGCTACACCTTC
CASSSHLGTYGYTF
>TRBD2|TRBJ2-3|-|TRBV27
TGTGCCAGCAGTGAACTAGCGGGAGGAAGAGATACGCAGTATTTT
CASSELAGGRDTQYF
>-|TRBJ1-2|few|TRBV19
TGTGCCAGTAGTGCTGACAGTACTCCTAACTATGGCTACACCTTC
CASSADSTPNYGYTF
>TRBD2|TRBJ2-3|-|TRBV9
TGTGCCAGCAGTGCAGGGACTACAAGATCCACAGATACGCAGTATTTT
CASSAGTTRSTDTQYF
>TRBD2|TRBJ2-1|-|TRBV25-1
TGTGCCAGCAGTGCCAAACTAGCGGGACTATCCAATGAGCAGTTCTTC
CASSAKLAGLSNEQFF
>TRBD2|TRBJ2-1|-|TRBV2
TGTGCCAGCAGTGCTGGGACTAGCGGGATAAGTGAGCAGTTCTTC
CASSAGTSGISEQFF
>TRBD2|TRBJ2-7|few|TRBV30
TGTGCCTGGAGTGTAGGGGGACTAGCGGGAGCCTACGAGCAGTACTTC
CAWSVGGLAGAYEQYF
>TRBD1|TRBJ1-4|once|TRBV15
TGTGCCACCAGCAGGACCAGGGGGGAAAAACTGTTTTTT
CATSRTRGEKLFF
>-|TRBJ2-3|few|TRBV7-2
TGTGCCAGCAGCTTAGCACCAGGCCCAGATACGCAGTATTTT
CASSLAPGPDTQYF
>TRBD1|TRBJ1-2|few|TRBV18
TGTGCCAGCTCACCACTCCGGACAGGGTGGGACTATGGCTACACCTTC
CASSPLRTGWDYGYTF
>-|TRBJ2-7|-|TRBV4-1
TGCGCCAGCAGCCAGCCGGTACAGGGTACGAGGCAGTACTTC
CASSQPVQGTRQYF
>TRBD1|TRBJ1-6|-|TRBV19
TGTGCCAGTAGTATGGGGGACAGGGATCATCCTATCCTCCACTTT
CASSMGDRDHPILHF
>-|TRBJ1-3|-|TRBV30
TGTGCCTGGAACCGGGTCTCTGGAAACACCATATATTTT
CAWNRVSGNTIYF
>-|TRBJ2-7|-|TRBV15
TGTGCCACCAGCAGAGATCGGCCGCCCGGGCAGGGGACTTCCTACGAGCAGTACTTC
CATSRDRPPGQGTSYEQYF
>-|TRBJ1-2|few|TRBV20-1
TGCAGTGCTAGACCGATGGATGGCTACACCTTC
CSARPMDGYTF
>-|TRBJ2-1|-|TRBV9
TGTGCCAGCAGCCCCCGAGAGAAAACCTACAATGAGCAGTTCTTC
CASSPREKTYNEQFF
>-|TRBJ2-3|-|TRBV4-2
TGTGCCAGCAATCCTAGCAGCACAGATACGCAGTATTTT
CASNPSSTDTQYF
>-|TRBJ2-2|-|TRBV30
TGTGCCTGGAGTCGGTGGGCCCTCGGAAGTTACACCGGGGAGCTGTTTTTT
CAWSRWALGSYTGELFF
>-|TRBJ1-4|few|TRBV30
TGTGCCTGGAGTGTAAACGGAAAACTGTTTTTT
CAWSVNGKLFF
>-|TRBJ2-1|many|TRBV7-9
TGTGCATACACGGGACGGACCTACAATGAGCAGTTCTTC
CAYTGRTYNEQFF
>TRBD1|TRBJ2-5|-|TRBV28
TGTGCCAGCAATTGGGACAGGCGGGCCCAGTACTTC
CASNWDRRAQYF
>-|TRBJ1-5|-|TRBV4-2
TGTGCCAGCAGCCAAGATATGGGTCAGCCCCAGCATTTT
CASSQDMGQPQHF
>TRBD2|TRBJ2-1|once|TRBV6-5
TGTGCCAGCAGTCGACTAGCGGGGGACAATGAGCAGTTCTTC
CASSRLAGDNEQFF
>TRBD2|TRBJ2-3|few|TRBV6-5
TGTGCCAGCAGTTACGGACTAGCGGGAGTTGCAGATACGCAGTATTTT
CASSYGLAGVADTQYF
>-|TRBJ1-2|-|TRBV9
TGTGCCAGCAGATCGGCCGGTCGACGCTACACCTTC
CASRSAGRRYTF
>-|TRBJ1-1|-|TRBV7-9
TGTGCCAGCAGCTATGACAGGAACACTGAAGCTTTCTTT
CASSYDRNTEAFF
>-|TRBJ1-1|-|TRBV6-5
TGTGCCAGCAGTTCCGAAACCTACACTGAAGCTTTCTTT
CASSSETYTEAFF
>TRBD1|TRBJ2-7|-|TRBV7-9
TGTGCCAGCAGACTGGACAGGGGAGGGGGCGAGCAGTACTTC
CASRLDRGGGEQYF
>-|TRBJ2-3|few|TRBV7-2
TGTGCCAGCAGCTTAGGGTCCCTCGGGGGCACAGATACGCAGTATTTT
CASSLGSLGGTDTQYF
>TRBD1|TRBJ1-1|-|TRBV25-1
TGTGCCAGCAGTGAATATGGGACAGCCGGGGGGGACACTGAAGCTTTCTTT
CASSEYGTAGGDTEAFF
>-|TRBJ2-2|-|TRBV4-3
TGCGCCAGCAGCCAAGTTGGCGCCACCGGGGAGCTGTTTTTT
CASSQVGATGELFF
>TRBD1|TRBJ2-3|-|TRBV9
TGTGCCAGCAGCGCACGTGGACAGGGATGGGATACGCAGTATTTT
CASSARGQGWDTQYF